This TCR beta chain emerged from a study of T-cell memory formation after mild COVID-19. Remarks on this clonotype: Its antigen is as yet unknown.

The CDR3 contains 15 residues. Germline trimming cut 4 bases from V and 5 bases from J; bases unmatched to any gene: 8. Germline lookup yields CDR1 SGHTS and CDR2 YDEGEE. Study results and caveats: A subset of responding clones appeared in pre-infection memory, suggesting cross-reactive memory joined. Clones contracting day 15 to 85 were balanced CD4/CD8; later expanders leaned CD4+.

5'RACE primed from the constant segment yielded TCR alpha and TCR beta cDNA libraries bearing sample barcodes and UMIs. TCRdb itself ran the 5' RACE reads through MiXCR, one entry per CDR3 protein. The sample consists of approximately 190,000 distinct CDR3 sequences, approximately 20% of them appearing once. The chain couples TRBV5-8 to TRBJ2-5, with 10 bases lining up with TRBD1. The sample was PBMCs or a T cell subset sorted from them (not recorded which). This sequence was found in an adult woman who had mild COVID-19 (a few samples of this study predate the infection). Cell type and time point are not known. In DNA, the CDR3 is TGTGCCAGCAGCCACCGGACAGGGGGGGTGGAGACCCAGTACTTC. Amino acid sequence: CASSHRTGGVETQYF.